These T cell receptor beta chains were read from a single sample in a study of shared clonotypes between healthy human individuals. The protocol was immunoSEQ multiplex PCR, while the TCRdb copy is restricted to in-frame clones and leaves out a portion. Of 2.5 million or so clones listed, approximately 90% are singletons. Sequenced material: naive CD4+ T cells sorted from blood. These receptors were taken from a man younger than 35 in good health. The CDR3 runs from the conserved cysteine through the conserved F or W.

v_gene | CDR3aa
TRBV9 | CASSARQGAMNTEAFF
TRBV29-1 | CSVATPRGASYEQYF
TRBV6-5 | CASTDHNEQFF
TRBV7-2 | CASSFGAYNEQFF
TRBV5-1 | CASTVTGIWGNTEAFF
TRBV6-5 | CASSVTKGGGYTF
TRBV11-2 | CASSSGSSYEQYF
TRBV6-5 | CASSSPTVNPNEQFF
TRBV27 | CASSLRWDREGQPQHF
TRBV9 | CASSDGTSGGAEGTQYF
TRBV27 | CASSLSGYNTGELFF
TRBV2 | CASSSQGAQPQHF
TRBV21-1 | CASSTLTVNTEAFF
TRBV7-8 | CASSLDPQGISNQPQHF
TRBV5-1 | CASSLAPGADTEAFF
TRBV6-6 | CASSPTGVDTGELFF
TRBV6-6 | CASSYEEGAAKNIQYF
TRBV7-8 | CASSIDRTGRANYGYTF
TRBV25-1 | CASSESGGSGSYEQYF
TRBV6-5 | CASRPDRVRNQPQHF
TRBV21-1 | CATLNGTGELFF
TRBV19 | CASSTSLGEETQYF
TRBV6-5 | CASSYSRGTGTDTQYF
TRBV7-2 | CASRGGNTEAFF
TRBV12-5 | CASGFIGNSPLHF
TRBV29-1 | CSVESETQYF
TRBV6-6 | CASRSRTRRETGELFF
TRBV2 | CAGGRGANYGYTF
TRBV6-5 | CASSYSGSTYEQYF